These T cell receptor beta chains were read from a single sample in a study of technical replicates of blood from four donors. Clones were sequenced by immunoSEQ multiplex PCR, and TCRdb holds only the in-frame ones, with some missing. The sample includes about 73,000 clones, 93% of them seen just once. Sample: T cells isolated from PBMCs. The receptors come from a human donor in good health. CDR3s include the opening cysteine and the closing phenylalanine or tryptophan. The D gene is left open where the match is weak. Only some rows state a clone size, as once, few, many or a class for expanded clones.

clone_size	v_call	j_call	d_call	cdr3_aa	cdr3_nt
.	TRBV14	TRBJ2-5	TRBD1	CASSQLTTGVRETQYF	TGTGCCAGCAGCCAACTGACGACAGGGGTCCGGGAGACCCAGTACTTC
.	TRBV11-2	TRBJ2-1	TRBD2	CASSSGSGGSSYNEQFF	TGTGCCAGCAGCTCCGGTAGCGGGGGGAGCTCCTACAATGAGCAGTTCTTC
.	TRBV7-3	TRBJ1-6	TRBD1	CASSSGQGRSPLHF	TGTGCCAGCAGCTCAGGACAGGGCCGCTCACCCCTCCACTTT
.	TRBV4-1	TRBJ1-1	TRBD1	CASSHGQGGTEAFF	TGCGCCAGCAGCCACGGACAGGGGGGCACTGAAGCTTTCTTT
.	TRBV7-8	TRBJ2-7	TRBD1	CASRYRGIYEQYF	TGTGCCAGCAGGTACAGGGGCATCTACGAGCAGTACTTC
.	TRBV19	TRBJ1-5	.	CASSIQGGGSYSNQPQHF	TGTGCCAGTAGTATACAGGGAGGAGGCAGCTATAGCAATCAGCCCCAGCATTTT
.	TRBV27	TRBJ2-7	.	CASSFTGRKAYEQYF	TGTGCCAGCAGTTTTACGGGGAGGAAGGCCTACGAGCAGTACTTC
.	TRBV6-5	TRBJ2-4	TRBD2	CASSSPGGGGNIQYF	TGTGCCAGCAGTTCGCCGGGCGGGGGGGGAAACATTCAGTACTTC
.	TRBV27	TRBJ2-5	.	CASSSIGRTQETQYF	TGTGCCAGCAGTTCTATCGGTAGGACTCAAGAGACCCAGTACTTC
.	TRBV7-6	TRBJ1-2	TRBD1	CASSSETTGEGYGYTF	TGTGCCAGCAGCTCCGAAACGACAGGGGAGGGCTATGGCTACACCTTC
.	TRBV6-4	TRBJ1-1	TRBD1	CASRAGQGATEAFF	TGTGCCAGCAGGGCCGGACAGGGGGCTACTGAAGCTTTCTTT
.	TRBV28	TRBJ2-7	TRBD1	CASSQTLISDRGLTYEQYF	TGTGCCAGCAGCCAGACTCTCATCTCGGACAGGGGGCTAACCTACGAGCAGTACTTC
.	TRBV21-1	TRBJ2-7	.	CARRTSGTLYEQYF	TGTGCCAGACGGACTAGCGGCACCCTCTACGAGCAGTACTTC
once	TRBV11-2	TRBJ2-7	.	CASSLGEYEQYF	TGTGCCAGCAGCTTAGGAGAGTACGAGCAGTACTTC
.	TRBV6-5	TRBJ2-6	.	CASSTSGAGANVLTF	TGTGCCAGCAGTACTTCAGGCGCCGGGGCCAACGTCCTGACTTTC
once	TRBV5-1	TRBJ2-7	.	CASSLGAGTYEQYF	TGCGCCAGCAGCTTGGGGGCGGGAACGTACGAGCAGTACTTC
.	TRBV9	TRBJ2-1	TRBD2	CASSARGLAGLGEQFF	TGTGCCAGCAGCGCCCGGGGGCTAGCGGGGTTGGGTGAGCAGTTCTTC
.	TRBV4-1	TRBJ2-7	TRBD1	CASSQQSGTGKEQYF	TGCGCCAGCAGCCAACAATCCGGGACAGGGAAGGAGCAGTACTTC
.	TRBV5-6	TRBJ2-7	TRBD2	CASTSLANSYEQYF	TGTGCCAGCACCTCACTAGCGAACTCCTACGAGCAGTACTTC
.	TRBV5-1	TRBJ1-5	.	CASSEGVSNQPQHF	TGCGCCAGCAGCGAGGGTGTTAGCAATCAGCCCCAGCATTTT
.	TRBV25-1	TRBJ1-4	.	CASSESDEKLFF	TGTGCCAGCAGTGAATCAGATGAAAAACTGTTTTTT
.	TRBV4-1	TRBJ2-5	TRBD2	CASSQTLGRSGGHQETQYF	TGCGCCAGCAGCCAAACACTGGGGCGGAGCGGGGGGCACCAAGAGACCCAGTACTTC
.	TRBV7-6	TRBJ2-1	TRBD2	CASSSAAGGLSEQFF	TGTGCCAGCAGCTCCGCGGCGGGGGGGCTCAGTGAGCAGTTCTTC
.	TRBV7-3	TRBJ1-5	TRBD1	CASSLGTGANQPQHF	TGTGCCAGCAGCCTAGGGACAGGGGCCAATCAGCCCCAGCATTTT
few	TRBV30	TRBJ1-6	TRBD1	CAWSVGQGLSPLHF	TGTGCCTGGAGTGTAGGACAGGGGTTATCACCCCTCCACTTT
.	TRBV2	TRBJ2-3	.	CASQLSDTQYF	TGTGCCAGCCAACTATCCGATACGCAGTATTTT
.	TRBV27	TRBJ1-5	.	CASSPSTGIRDQPQHF	TGTGCCAGCAGTCCTAGTACAGGGATCAGAGATCAGCCCCAGCATTTT
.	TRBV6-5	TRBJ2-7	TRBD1	CASSYSRGYEQYF	TGTGCCAGCAGTTACTCCAGGGGGTACGAGCAGTACTTC
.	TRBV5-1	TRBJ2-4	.	CASSRQQAGQRNIQYF	TGCGCCAGCAGCCGACAACAAGCGGGACAACGGAACATTCAGTACTTC
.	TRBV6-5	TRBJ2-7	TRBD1	CASRSPGQSYEQYF	TGTGCCAGCAGATCTCCGGGACAGTCCTACGAGCAGTACTTC
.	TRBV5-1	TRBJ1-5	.	CASSLDGGGNQPQHF	TGCGCCAGCAGCTTGGATGGCGGTGGCAATCAGCCCCAGCATTTT
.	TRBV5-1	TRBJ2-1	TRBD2	CASSLAPQGLESSYNEQFF	TGCGCCAGCAGCTTGGCACCACAGGGACTAGAGAGCTCCTACAATGAGCAGTTCTTC
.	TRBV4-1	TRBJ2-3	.	CASSQQQGDTDTQYF	TGCGCCAGCAGCCAACAACAGGGAGACACAGATACGCAGTATTTT
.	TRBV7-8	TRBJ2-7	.	CASSLVYITGEEQEQYF	TGTGCCAGCAGCTTAGTTTATATTACAGGGGAGGAACAGGAGCAGTACTTC
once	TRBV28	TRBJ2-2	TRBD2	CASSLGLAGVGDTGELFF	TGTGCCAGCAGTTTAGGTCTAGCGGGAGTCGGGGACACCGGGGAGCTGTTTTTT
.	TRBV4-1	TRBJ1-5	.	CASSRRTDQFSNQPQHF	TGCGCCAGCAGCCGGAGGACAGACCAATTTAGCAATCAGCCCCAGCATTTT
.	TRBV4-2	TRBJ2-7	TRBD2	CASSQGSSGRLNEQYF	TGTGCCAGCAGCCAAGGATCTAGCGGGCGTCTTAACGAGCAGTACTTC
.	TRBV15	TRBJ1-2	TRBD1	CATSRATQGQGNYGYTF	TGTGCCACCAGCAGAGCTACACAGGGGCAGGGTAACTATGGCTACACCTTC
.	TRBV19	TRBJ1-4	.	CASSIDRMGNEKLFF	TGTGCCAGTAGTATCGACAGGATGGGAAATGAAAAACTGTTTTTT
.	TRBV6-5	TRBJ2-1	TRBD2	CASSYPTSGKQFF	TGTGCCAGCAGTTACCCGACTAGCGGGAAGCAGTTCTTC
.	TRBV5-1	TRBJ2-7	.	CASSLRLGQYEQYF	TGCGCCAGCAGCTTGCGGCTAGGTCAATACGAGCAGTACTTC
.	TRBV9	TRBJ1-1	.	CASSVLEGEDEAFF	TGTGCCAGCAGCGTATTGGAGGGAGAGGATGAAGCTTTCTTT
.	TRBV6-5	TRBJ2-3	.	CASSYVGGTDTQYF	TGTGCCAGCAGTTACGTCGGGGGCACAGATACGCAGTATTTT
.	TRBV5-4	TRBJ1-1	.	CASSFVMNTEAFF	TGTGCCAGCAGCTTCGTTATGAACACTGAAGCTTTCTTT
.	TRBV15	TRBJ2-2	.	CATSMWGVGGELFF	TGTGCCACCAGCATGTGGGGAGTTGGCGGGGAGCTGTTTTTT
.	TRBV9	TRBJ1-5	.	CASSVAGNEDQPQHF	TGTGCCAGCAGCGTAGCGGGGAATGAAGATCAGCCCCAGCATTTT
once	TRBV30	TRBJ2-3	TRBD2	CAWTTSGLVSDTQYF	TGTGCCTGGACAACCTCGGGACTAGTTTCAGATACGCAGTATTTT
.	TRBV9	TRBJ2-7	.	CASSVQGSYEQYF	TGTGCCAGCAGCGTTCAGGGTTCCTACGAGCAGTACTTC
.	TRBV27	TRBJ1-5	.	CASSLVFPHSWNQPQHF	TGTGCCAGCAGTTTGGTCTTCCCCCACAGTTGGAATCAGCCCCAGCATTTT
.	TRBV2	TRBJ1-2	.	CARYRIYPYGYTF	TGTGCCAGATACAGGATATACCCTTATGGCTACACCTTC
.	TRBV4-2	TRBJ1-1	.	CASSQERSVVTVEAFF	TGTGCCAGCAGCCAAGAGCGGAGTGTGGTGACAGTTGAAGCTTTCTTT
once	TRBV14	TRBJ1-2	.	CASSQERRGYTF	TGTGCCAGCAGCCAAGAACGGCGGGGCTACACCTTC
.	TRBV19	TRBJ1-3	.	CASSPVSGNTIYF	TGTGCCAGTAGTCCAGTTTCCGGAAACACCATATATTTT
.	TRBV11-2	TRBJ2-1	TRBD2	CASRRPGLAGHNEQFF	TGTGCCAGCAGACGACCTGGACTAGCGGGTCACAATGAGCAGTTCTTC
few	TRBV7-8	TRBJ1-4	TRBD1	CASRFTGATDEKLFF	TGTGCCAGCAGATTTACAGGGGCGACTGATGAAAAACTGTTTTTT
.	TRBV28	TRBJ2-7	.	CASSLWGGHYEQYF	TGTGCCAGCAGTTTATGGGGGGGGCACTACGAGCAGTACTTC
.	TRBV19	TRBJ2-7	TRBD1	CASSRDSAYEQYF	TGTGCCAGTAGTAGGGACAGCGCCTACGAGCAGTACTTC
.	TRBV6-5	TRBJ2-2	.	CASSLMTGVNTGELFF	TGTGCCAGCAGTTTAATGACAGGAGTTAACACCGGGGAGCTGTTTTTT
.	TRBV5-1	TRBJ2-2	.	CASSLAAGGELFF	TGCGCCAGCAGCTTGGCCGCAGGGGGGGAGCTGTTTTTT